This is a list of T cell receptor beta chains from one sample in a study of CD8 T cells in ankylosing spondylitis. Using its own MiXCR run on the 5' RACE reads, TCRdb lists one record per CDR3 protein. The sample holds some 840,000 distinct CDR3 sequences, 12% seen once. Sequenced sample: blood, either unsorted or a sorted T cell fraction (not recorded which). The receptor set was obtained from a male donor with ankylosing spondylitis. Both conserved end residues are trimmed from each CDR3. Fields, in order: CDR3 length, V gene, D gene, J gene, CDR3 protein. A D gene is named only where the DNA matches it firmly.

cdr3_length: 11
v_call: TRBV12-3/TRBV12-4
d_call: .
j_call: TRBJ2-7
cdr3_aa: ASRQASTYEQY

cdr3_length: 11
v_call: TRBV20-1
d_call: .
j_call: TRBJ1-1
cdr3_aa: SASRQHNTEAF

cdr3_length: 11
v_call: TRBV20-1
d_call: .
j_call: TRBJ2-7
cdr3_aa: SATAGPIYEQY

cdr3_length: 12
v_call: TRBV7-2
d_call: .
j_call: TRBJ2-1
cdr3_aa: ASSWGWRVGEQF

cdr3_length: 13
v_call: TRBV20-1
d_call: .
j_call: TRBJ1-3
cdr3_aa: SARDMVWPGNTIY

cdr3_length: 12
v_call: TRBV7-2
d_call: .
j_call: TRBJ2-1
cdr3_aa: ASSLEAGAVEQF

cdr3_length: 13
v_call: TRBV7-2
d_call: .
j_call: TRBJ2-4
cdr3_aa: ASSLAQAAVHIQY

cdr3_length: 18
v_call: TRBV5-1
d_call: TRBD2
j_call: TRBJ2-3
cdr3_aa: ASSLAYTPGLAISTDTQY

cdr3_length: 15
v_call: TRBV4-1
d_call: .
j_call: TRBJ2-4
cdr3_aa: ASSQGVYTLAKNIQY

cdr3_length: 12
v_call: TRBV4-3
d_call: .
j_call: TRBJ1-1
cdr3_aa: ASSQEAGSTEAF

cdr3_length: 12
v_call: TRBV29-1
d_call: .
j_call: TRBJ2-2
cdr3_aa: SVREGRNTGELF

cdr3_length: 14
v_call: TRBV3-1
d_call: TRBD1
j_call: TRBJ1-4
cdr3_aa: ASSRNLGQGSEKLF

cdr3_length: 12
v_call: TRBV7-2
d_call: .
j_call: TRBJ1-4
cdr3_aa: ASTSMGLGEKLF

cdr3_length: 12
v_call: TRBV29-1
d_call: .
j_call: TRBJ2-1
cdr3_aa: SVRRWGLDNEQF

cdr3_length: 14
v_call: TRBV7-3
d_call: .
j_call: TRBJ2-5
cdr3_aa: ASSLNGGGGGETQY

cdr3_length: 12
v_call: TRBV5-1
d_call: TRBD1
j_call: TRBJ2-7
cdr3_aa: ASSSGTGAHEQY

cdr3_length: 13
v_call: TRBV3-1
d_call: .
j_call: TRBJ1-5
cdr3_aa: ASSQDVSRTQPQH

cdr3_length: 14
v_call: TRBV4-2
d_call: TRBD2
j_call: TRBJ2-3
cdr3_aa: ASSETSGPFTDTQY

cdr3_length: 11
v_call: TRBV20-1
d_call: .
j_call: TRBJ2-1
cdr3_aa: SAPPIARVEQF

cdr3_length: 10
v_call: TRBV27
d_call: .
j_call: TRBJ2-3
cdr3_aa: ASRTGTLTQY

cdr3_length: 12
v_call: TRBV20-1
d_call: TRBD2
j_call: TRBJ2-7
cdr3_aa: SANLAGGPSEQY

cdr3_length: 13
v_call: TRBV7-9
d_call: .
j_call: TRBJ2-3
cdr3_aa: ASSFPQGYTDTQY

cdr3_length: 11
v_call: TRBV4-2
d_call: .
j_call: TRBJ2-1
cdr3_aa: ASSQVRGDEQF

cdr3_length: 15
v_call: TRBV6-5
d_call: TRBD2
j_call: TRBJ2-7
cdr3_aa: ASSYSTGTSGSYEQY

cdr3_length: 13
v_call: TRBV20-1
d_call: TRBD2
j_call: TRBJ2-1
cdr3_aa: SARDRTSGRNEQF

cdr3_length: 14
v_call: TRBV6-8
d_call: TRBD2
j_call: TRBJ2-3
cdr3_aa: ASSPQQREGGDTQY

cdr3_length: 10
v_call: TRBV7-2
d_call: TRBD1
j_call: TRBJ1-1
cdr3_aa: ASSSDRARAF

cdr3_length: 15
v_call: TRBV5-1
d_call: TRBD1
j_call: TRBJ2-4
cdr3_aa: ASSITGTGVTKNIQY

cdr3_length: 12
v_call: TRBV12-3/TRBV12-4
d_call: TRBD2
j_call: TRBJ2-7
cdr3_aa: ASTIPGGAYEQY

cdr3_length: 9
v_call: TRBV6-2/TRBV6-3
d_call: .
j_call: TRBJ2-1
cdr3_aa: ASTDRSSEF

cdr3_length: 14
v_call: TRBV27
d_call: TRBD1
j_call: TRBJ1-2
cdr3_aa: ASSFSRQGGHYGYT

cdr3_length: 16
v_call: TRBV4-3
d_call: TRBD2
j_call: TRBJ2-7
cdr3_aa: ASSQGTSGRAGSYEQY

cdr3_length: 13
v_call: TRBV6-5
d_call: .
j_call: TRBJ2-5
cdr3_aa: ASSYAGSYQETQY

cdr3_length: 11
v_call: TRBV5-6
d_call: .
j_call: TRBJ2-7
cdr3_aa: ASSLDRAWEQY

cdr3_length: 10
v_call: TRBV29-1
d_call: .
j_call: TRBJ2-7
cdr3_aa: SVEDFSYEQY